A selection of T cell receptor beta chains follows, all from one sample in a study of identical twins. TCRdb reanalysed the 5' RACE reads using MiXCR and keeps one entry per CDR3 protein. The sample lists 1.5 million or so distinct CDR3 sequences, 32% occurring once. The sample was cord blood. The receptors were gathered from a newborn girl in good health. CDR3s include the opening cysteine and the closing phenylalanine or tryptophan. The D gene is left open where the match is weak. Clone size is not always given. Where it is, it says once, few, many or a class for expanded clones.

.	TRBD2	TRBV12-3/TRBV12-4	TRBJ2-4	TGTGCCAGCAGTTTTTTAGCGGGAGAGTATGGGGAGCAGTACTTC	CASSFLAGEYGEQYF
many	.	TRBV5-1	TRBJ2-5	TGTGCCAGCAGCCTGGGTAGCGTCATACAAGAGACCCAGTACTTC	CASSLGSVIQETQYF
few	TRBD2	TRBV4-2	TRBJ2-1	TGTGCCAGCAGCCAAGAGCCGGGACTAGCGGGAGACAATGAGCAGTTCTTC	CASSQEPGLAGDNEQFF
.	.	TRBV20-1	TRBJ1-2	TGCAGTGCTTCAGGGGACATATACTATGGCTACACCTTC	CSASGDIYYGYTF
.	.	TRBV28	TRBJ2-1	TGTGCCAGCAGTTTACTGCCCGCTAGCCCAAATCGATATCAAGAGACCCAGTTCTTC	CASSLLPASPNRYQETQFF
.	TRBD2	TRBV7-2	TRBJ2-3	TGTGCCAGCACCTTGGTCGGGACTAGCGGGGGGACCACAGATACGCAGTATTTT	CASTLVGTSGGTTDTQYF
.	TRBD2	TRBV12-3/TRBV12-4	TRBJ2-5	TGTGCCAGCAGTTTGAGGACTAGCGGGGGGGCCCCCCAAGAGACCCAGTACTTC	CASSLRTSGGAPQETQYF
.	.	TRBV3-1	TRBJ1-4	TGTGCCAGCAGCCAAGAGGGGCCTCGGGGTCCCCGCCCAACTAATGAAAAACTGTTTTTT	CASSQEGPRGPRPTNEKLFF
few	.	TRBV10-3	TRBJ1-5	TGTGCCTCAACCGGGATCGGGAATCAGCCCCAGCATTTT	CASTGIGNQPQHF
many	TRBD1	TRBV24-1	TRBJ2-7	TGTGCCACCAGTGATTCCAAGCCGGGACAGTCGAGCTCCTACGAGCAGTACTTC	CATSDSKPGQSSSYEQYF
many	.	TRBV6-6	TRBJ1-2	TGTGCCAGCAGCGGCTCTGTCTATGGCTACACCTTC	CASSGSVYGYTF
many	.	TRBV10-3	TRBJ2-5	TGTGCCATCAGTGTTCAAGAGACCCAGTACTTC	CAISVQETQYF
few	.	TRBV5-6	TRBJ1-5	TGTGCCAGCAGCTTGGGGGGACACGTCCTTAGCAATCAGCCCCAGCATTTT	CASSLGGHVLSNQPQHF
.	.	TRBV20-1	TRBJ2-5	TGCAGTGCTTCTAGGCAGGGGAACCAAGAGACCCAGTACTTC	CSASRQGNQETQYF
.	.	TRBV5-1	TRBJ2-1	TGCGCCAGCAGCTCCGCCGGGTTAAGAACCTACAATGAGCAGTTCTTC	CASSSAGLRTYNEQFF
once	.	TRBV5-1	TRBJ2-2	TGCGCCAGCAGCATTGACAGGGGAGGGACCGGGGAGCTGTTTTTT	CASSIDRGGTGELFF
.	.	TRBV29-1	TRBJ2-7	TGCAGCGTTGACGGCGGGTCAAATGAGCAGTACTTC	CSVDGGSNEQYF
.	.	TRBV10-2	TRBJ1-5	TGCGCCAGCATCGCAGGGCTCAATCAGCCCCAGCATTTT	CASIAGLNQPQHF
.	TRBD2	TRBV20-1	TRBJ2-7	TGCAGTGCCCGAATGACTAGCGGGGCTTTCGAGCAGTACTTC	CSARMTSGAFEQYF
few	.	TRBV5-1	TRBJ1-4	TGCGCCAGCAGCTTGGGGGGGGATCTTCATGAAAAACTGTTTTTT	CASSLGGDLHEKLFF
.	.	TRBV6-5	TRBJ1-4	TGTGCCAGCAGTTACTATCATGATGGGGCAACTAATGAAAAACTGTTTTTT	CASSYYHDGATNEKLFF
few	.	TRBV10-3	TRBJ2-3	TGTGCCACCGCAGATACGCAGTATTTT	CATADTQYF
once	.	TRBV19	TRBJ1-1	TGTGCCACCGCGCCGGGGAGGGGGACTGAAGCTTTCTTT	CATAPGRGTEAFF
.	.	TRBV4-2	TRBJ2-5	TGTGCCAGCAGCCAAGGAGGGCTTAAGGAGACCCAGTACTTC	CASSQGGLKETQYF
few	TRBD1	TRBV7-9	TRBJ2-5	TGTGCCAGCAGCATTTCCGGGACAGAGTACCAAGAGACCCAGTACTTC	CASSISGTEYQETQYF
.	TRBD2	TRBV4-1	TRBJ2-3	TGCGCCACCGCCCGACTAGCGGGGGAAGCAGATACGCAGTATTTT	CATARLAGEADTQYF
.	TRBD2	TRBV20-1	TRBJ2-1	TGCAGTGCTAGAGATGGGAATATCCTAGCGGGAGGGTTCAATGAGCAGTTCTTC	CSARDGNILAGGFNEQFF
few	.	TRBV6-2/TRBV6-3	TRBJ2-1	TGTGCCAGCACTACCGATCGCTCCTACAATGAGCAGTTCTTC	CASTTDRSYNEQFF
.	.	TRBV28	TRBJ1-1	TGTGCCAGCAGCCCCGAGTGGGGGAGTGGCACTGAAGCTTTCTTT	CASSPEWGSGTEAFF
.	.	TRBV14	TRBJ2-5	TGTGCCAGCAGCCAAGAAGCGATCAGTTTGCAAGAGACCCAGTACTTC	CASSQEAISLQETQYF